These 25 T cell receptor beta chains share one sample of origin, sequenced in a study of cytomegalovirus exposure and HLA in healthy donors. TCRdb keeps only in-frame clones here, not all; method: immunoSEQ multiplex PCR. The sample contains 68,000 or so clones, about 96% of which appear only once. Sequenced: PBMCs. These receptors were taken from a man in his late teens or twenties in good health and CMV-seronegative.

J is TRBJ2-7 and V is TRBV11-2; D might be TRBD2 (5 bases). This CDR3 has 16 residues. Germline assignment: CDR1 SGHAT and CDR2 FQNNGV. Trimming took off 0 bases at V and 6 bases at J, with 18 bases between the two ends. In nucleotides, the CDR3 is TGTGCCAGCAGCTTAGATCGGGGAATAAAGGTGGCCGAGCAGTACTTC. It specifies CASSLDRGIKVAEQYF.

The chain carries TRBV7-9 and TRBJ1-1; a possible D gene is TRBD1 (5 bases). This CDR3 spans 14 amino acids. Germline V gene lookup returns CDR1 SEHNR and CDR2 FQNEAQ (reference sequence). The V and J ends lost 5 bases and 1 base respectively, with 11 bases between them. CDR3 protein: CASSHRTENTEAFF. The CDR3 region has the DNA TGTGCCAGCAGCCACAGGACGGAGAACACTGAAGCTTTCTTT. Using reference TRBV7-9 and TRBJ1-1 for the parts outside the CDR3, the full variable domain is DTGVSQNPRHKITKRGQNVTFRCDPISEHNRLYWYRQTLGQGPEFLTYFQNEAQLEKSRLLSDRFSAERPKGSFSTLEIQRTEQGDSAMYLCASSHRTENTEAFFGQGTRLTVV.

The CDR3 protein is CAIARIEGFSGNTIYF. The CDR3 bases are TGTGCCATCGCCCGGATAGAGGGATTCTCTGGAAACACCATATATTTT. The chain links TRBV10-3 to TRBJ1-3; D is ambiguous. V lost 8 bases and J 0 bases, leaving 17 bases between the germline ends. The length of the CDR3 is 16 residues. Germline assignment: CDR1 ENHRY and CDR2 SYGVKD.

The chain joins TRBV19 to TRBJ2-1; 7 bases are shared with TRBD2. CDR1 and CDR2 (germline): LNHDA, SQIVND (reference sequence). The trim removed 4 bases at V and 7 bases at J, leaving 10 bases unmatched. This CDR3 comprises 15 residues. The chain's CDR3 is CASSRLAPEVNEQFF. The CDR3 DNA is TGTGCCAGTAGTAGACTAGCACCTGAGGTGAATGAGCAGTTCTTC.

DNA for the CDR3: TGTGCCAGCAGCTTAGCGCTGAGGCCGGGGGATGAGCAGTTCTTC. This codes for CASSLALRPGDEQFF. The rearrangement uses TRBV7-6 and TRBJ2-1; D perhaps matches TRBD2 (6 bases). Per the germline V gene, CDR1 is SGHVS and CDR2 is FNYEAQ. V lost 0 bases to trimming and J lost 8 bases, with 14 bases between them. This CDR3 region has 15 residues.

This chain connects TRBV9 to TRBJ1-2; 8 nucleotides match TRBD1. CDR3 length: 15 residues. Trimming took 0 bases from V and 2 from J; bases not matched to a gene: 3. From germline, CDR1 is SGDLS and CDR2 YYNGEE. CDR3 sequence: CASSVEAGGNYGYTF. The CDR3 bases are TGTGCCAGCAGCGTAGAGGCAGGGGGCAACTATGGCTACACCTTC.

The chain carries TRBV18 and TRBJ2-7; 7 bases agree with TRBD1. V was clipped by 0 bases and J by 3 bases; unmatched bases: 5. CDR1 KGHSH and CDR2 LQKENI come from the germline V gene. This CDR3 has 15 residues. The CDR3 here is CASSPPSGTDYEQYF. For the CDR3, the DNA is TGTGCCAGCTCACCACCGTCCGGGACAGACTACGAGCAGTACTTC. The whole variable domain, filled in from reference TRBV18 and TRBJ2-7, reads NAGVMQNPRHLVRRRGQEARLRCSPMKGHSHVYWYRQLPEEGLKFMVYLQKENIIDESGMPKERFSAEFPKEGPSILRIQQVVRGDSAAYFCASSPPSGTDYEQYFGPGTRLTVT.

The V gene is TRBV27, the J gene TRBJ1-4, with D hard to call. V lost 2 bases and J lost 4, with 11 bases in between. In germline, CDR1 is MNHEY, CDR2 SMNVEV (reference sequence). The CDR3 spans 15 residues. The DNA of the CDR3 is TGTGCCAGCAGTTTAACCCCACAGTTTAATGAAAAACTGTTTTTT. Translating gives CASSLTPQFNEKLFF. Filled out from reference TRBV27 and TRBJ1-4, the complete variable domain reads EAQVTQNPRYLITVTGKKLTVTCSQNMNHEYMSWYRQDPGLGLRQIYYSMNVEVTDKGDVPEGYKVSRKEKRNFPLILESPSPNQTSLYFCASSLTPQFNEKLFFGSGTQLSVL.

This clone has only one observation. This sequence joins TRBV11-3 and TRBJ2-1; 15 nucleotides line up with TRBD2. The V gene's germline CDR1 is SGHNT and CDR2 YENEEA. The CDR3 is 18 residues long. J gave up 4 bases and V 5 bases, and 9 bases lay outside the gene matches. The CDR3 here is CASSGGTSGRTMYNEQFF. For the CDR3, the DNA is TGTGCCAGCAGCGGGGGGACTAGCGGGAGGACGATGTACAATGAGCAGTTCTTC.

The chain recombines TRBV4-1 with TRBJ1-3; D may be TRBD1 (6 bases). Trimming shortened V by 5 bases and J by 0 bases, and 14 bases separated the two germline ends. This CDR3 has 16 amino acids. Germline V CDR1 and CDR2: MGHRA, YSYEKL. CDR3 in DNA: TGCGCCAGCAGCTTCCGACAGGCCAGCTCTGGAAACACCATATATTTT. Amino acid sequence: CASSFRQASSGNTIYF.

This chain joins TRBV12-5 and TRBJ1-5; possible D gene TRBD1, 5 bases. The length of the CDR3 is 11 residues. The ends were cut back, 6 bases at V and 7 bases at J, with 7 bases in the middle. Germline V gene sequence: CDR1 LGHNT, CDR2 FRNRAP. CDR3 sequence (DNA): TGTGCTAGTGGCCAGGGACAGCCCCAGCATTTT. Translation: CASGQGQPQHF.

The gene calls are TRBV6-1 and TRBJ2-3; 10 nucleotides align to TRBD2. Germline V gene data show CDR1 as MNHNS and CDR2 as SASEGT. The CDR3 extends over 15 amino acids. Trimming took 7 bases from V and 5 from J; bases not matched to a gene: 9. The CDR3 DNA follows: TGTGCCAGCATCAATCTAGCGGGAGCGGGAGATACGCAGTATTTT. Translation gives CASINLAGAGDTQYF.

As DNA, the CDR3 is TGTGCCAGCAGCTTGGTGACAGGGATGAACACTGAAGCTTTCTTT. Protein: CASSLVTGMNTEAFF. The rearrangement links TRBV5-4 to TRBJ1-1; the match to TRBD1 covers 7 bases. After removal of 0 bases from V and 0 bases from J, the junction contained 2 bases not matched to a gene. Germline V gives CDR1 SGHNT, CDR2 YYREEE (reference sequence). The CDR3 contains 15 residues. Filled out from reference TRBV5-4 and TRBJ1-1, the complete variable domain reads ETGVTQSPTHLIKTRGQQVTLRCSSQSGHNTVSWYQQALGQGPQFIFQYYREEENGRGNFPPRFSGLQFPNYSSELNVNALELDDSALYLCASSLVTGMNTEAFFGQGTRLTVV.

For the CDR3, the DNA is TGTGCCAGTAGTATATCCGGGGCCAAAAACATTCAGTACTTC. Translation: CASSISGAKNIQYF. This sequence joins TRBV19 and TRBJ2-4; the D is unclear. CDR1 is LNHDA, CDR2 SQIVND, per germline (reference sequence). The germline V and J ends were trimmed by 2 bases and 1 base, with 6 bases remaining between them. There are 14 residues in the CDR3.

The J gene is TRBJ1-5, the V gene TRBV19, with 10 bases lining up with TRBD1. Trimming took 3 bases from V and 0 from J; bases not matched to a gene: 8. Germline assignment: CDR1 LNHDA and CDR2 SQIVND (reference sequence). This CDR3 contains 18 residues. Written as DNA, the CDR3 is TGTGCCAGTAGTATGAGGACAGGGGGGACGGATAGCAATCAGCCCCAGCATTTT. Its translation: CASSMRTGGTDSNQPQHF.

The CDR3 DNA follows: TGTGCCAGCACCCCAATTAACACTGAAGCTTTCTTT. Translated: CASTPINTEAFF. V and J are TRBV9 and TRBJ1-1; D unresolved. The germline CDR1 and CDR2 sequences are SGDLS and YYNGEE. V was cut by 6 bases and J by 2 bases, with 8 bases left in between. This CDR3 contains 12 residues.

This chain links TRBV27 with TRBJ2-1; 12 nucleotides agree with TRBD2. The CDR3 has 18 amino acids. Germline V gene data show CDR1 as MNHEY and CDR2 as SMNVEV (reference sequence). V dropped 2 bases and J dropped 0; count of bases not matched to a gene: 5. The CDR3 is CASSLRASGRASYNEQFF. The CDR3 coding sequence is TGTGCCAGCAGTTTAAGGGCTAGCGGGAGGGCCTCCTACAATGAGCAGTTCTTC.

This chain links TRBV6-5 with TRBJ1-1; 7 nucleotides align to TRBD1. The CDR3 contains 11 residues. CDR1 and CDR2 (germline): MNHEY, SVGAGI. Trimming removed 6 bases from V and 6 bases from J; junction bases left unmatched: 1. In nucleotides, the CDR3 is TGTGCCAGCAGGCAGGGGGCTGAAGCTTTCTTT. The encoded protein is CASRQGAEAFF.

The chain uses TRBV5-6 and TRBJ1-1; 8 bases align to TRBD1. The CDR3 length is 15 residues. The germline V gene has CDR1 SGHDT and CDR2 YYEEEE. J was trimmed by 1 base and V by 4 bases; bases with no gene match: 6. In DNA, the CDR3 is TGTGCCAGCAGCGGGTCGGACAGGGCGAACACTGAAGCTTTCTTT. Protein: CASSGSDRANTEAFF.

The chain carries TRBV4-1 and TRBJ1-2; no definite D call. Trimming pared 6 bases from V and 4 bases from J, leaving 18 bases between. Germline V gives CDR1 MGHRA, CDR2 YSYEKL. This CDR3 contains 15 residues. The CDR3, as DNA: TGCGCCAGCAGATTATTGCGGGGAGATGGCTATGGCTACACCTTC. Translating gives CASRLLRGDGYGYTF.

This chain connects TRBV6-6 to TRBJ1-1; D not certain. Germline CDR1 and CDR2: MNHNY and SVGAGI (reference sequence). With 3 bases removed from V and 2 bases from J, the gap between germline ends came to 7 bases. This CDR3 contains 13 residues. The CDR3 spells CASSYGHNTEAFF. The CDR3 DNA follows: TGTGCCAGCAGTTATGGCCACAACACTGAAGCTTTCTTT.

The chain joins TRBV6-5 to TRBJ2-7; TRBD1 aligns across 7 bases. This CDR3 is built from 13 residues. The germline CDR1 and CDR2 sequences are MNHEY and SVGAGI. V lost 5 bases, J lost 3 bases, and 4 bases stayed unmatched. CDR3 coding DNA: TGTGCCAGCAGTATGGGACAGTACTACGAGCAGTACTTC. Protein sequence: CASSMGQYYEQYF.

This chain connects TRBV5-1 to TRBJ2-1, with TRBD1 matching over 7 bases. The CDR3 length is 14 residues. Losses at the gene ends were 4 bases for V and 9 bases for J; bases not matched to a gene: 10. Germline values: CDR1 SGHRS, CDR2 YFSETQ. The CDR3: CASSRTGDPFEQFF. The CDR3 region has the DNA TGCGCCAGCAGCCGCACAGGGGACCCTTTTGAGCAGTTCTTC.

The rearrangement uses TRBV4-1 and TRBJ1-5; 7 positions match TRBD1. The CDR3 spans 15 residues. In germline, CDR1 is MGHRA, CDR2 YSYEKL. The V and J ends lost 6 bases and 1 base, in that order; junction bases with no gene match: 6. CDR3 coding DNA: TGCGCCAGCAGATTAAGGGGGCGCAGCAATCAGCCCCAGCATTTT. It translates to CASRLRGRSNQPQHF.

J is TRBJ1-1 and V is TRBV11-3; perhaps TRBD1 as D (5 bases). Germline V lookup: CDR1 SGHNT, CDR2 YENEEA. Trimming took off 4 bases at V and 2 bases at J, with 8 bases between the two ends. This CDR3 is 13 amino acids long. The CDR3: CASSWQGNTEAFF. In nucleotides, the CDR3 is TGTGCCAGCAGCTGGCAGGGAAACACTGAAGCTTTCTTT.